The clone carrying this TCR beta chain was counted many times. The antigen is unknown. This entry comes from a study of T cells in Graves' hyperthyroidism and ophthalmopathy. Study-level findings and limits: In the blood, most expanded thyroid clonotypes above 0.001 appeared as well.

The PBMCs studied were ones that came from about 10 ml fresh peripheral blood. Amplification of TCR beta CDR3 regions used RNA as the template. RT-PCR in the first round (using the HTBI primer set) targeted the TCR CDR3. One entry per CDR3 protein results from TCRdb running MiXCR on the multiplex PCR reads. The sample records hundreds of thousands of distinct CDR3 sequences, 13% to 15% being singletons. The CDR3 has 15 amino acids. CDR1 is MNHEY, CDR2 SMNVEV, per germline (reference sequence). The V end lost 3 bases, the J end lost 0 bases, and 9 bases lay between the germline ends. The V gene is TRBV27, the J gene TRBJ1-5; D not resolved. The sequenced sample consisted of blood. This TCR was sampled from a woman between 18 and 29 years old with Graves' hyperthyroidism. Here the CDR3 DNA reads TGTGCCAGCAGTTTGACTCCTAATAGCAATCAGCCCCAGCATTTT. Its protein is CASSLTPNSNQPQHF.